Below, 17 T cell receptor beta chains from the same sample are listed, as sequenced in a study of response to subunit inactivated influenza vaccine. TCRdb reprocessed the RT-PCR reads with MiXCR, giving one entry per CDR3 protein. Found here are hundreds of thousands of distinct CDR3 sequences, approximately 12% of them singletons; the top ten hold under 10%. Sequenced material: non-naive T cells sorted from PBMCs, taken 14 to 15 days before vaccination. Receptor source: a man aged 50-59 years who received an inactivated influenza vaccine.

This clonotype has just a few counts. The chain is built from TRBV10-3 and TRBJ2-2, with 9 nucleotides matching TRBD1. V shed 7 bases, J shed 1 base, and the junction held 4 bases outside the gene matches. The CDR3 spans 15 residues. Per the germline V gene, CDR1 is ENHRY and CDR2 is SYGVKD. The CDR3 DNA follows: TGTGCCATCAAGCGGGACAGGGTGAACACCGGGGAGCTGTTTTTT. Protein: CAIKRDRVNTGELFF.

The CDR3 DNA reads as TGTGCCAGTAGTAGTAGTCACTCGGCCTACGAGCAGTACTTC. Amino acid sequence: CASSSSHSAYEQYF. V is TRBV19 and J is TRBJ2-7; D is undetermined. Germline values: CDR1 LNHDA, CDR2 SQIVND (reference sequence). V lost 4 bases to trimming and J lost 2 bases, with 12 bases between them. The CDR3 length is 14 residues. The whole variable domain, remainder taken from reference TRBV19 and TRBJ2-7, is DGGITQSPKYLFRKEGQNVTLSCEQNLNHDAMYWYRQDPGQGLRLIYYSQIVNDFQKGDIAEGYSVSREKKESFPLTVTSAQKNPTAFYLCASSSSHSAYEQYFGPGTRLTVT.

This clonotype was seen ten or more times. The V and J genes are TRBV29-1 and TRBJ2-4; TRBD2 agrees at 10 bases. The CDR3 runs 16 residues. The J segment lost 6 bases and the V segment lost 2 bases, leaving 10 bases of the junction unmatched. Per germline, CDR1 SQVTM and CDR2 ANQGSEA. CDR3 sequence: CSVEFSSGGALNIQYF. CDR3 nucleotides: TGCAGCGTTGAATTTAGCAGCGGGGGGGCCCTAAACATTCAGTACTTC.

This clonotype was observed a few times. The V call is TRBV6-2 or TRBV6-3, the J call TRBJ2-7, with D hard to call. This CDR3 has 11 amino acids. The germline CDR1 and CDR2 sequences are MNHEY and SVGEGT. V shed 6 bases and J shed 7 bases, with 10 bases lying between them. The DNA of the CDR3 is TGTGCCAGCAGCCTCACTGGGGAGCAGTACTTC. It specifies CASSLTGEQYF.

The chain uses TRBV20-1 and TRBJ2-5; TRBD1 might be the D (5 bases). Germline CDR1 and CDR2: DFQATT and SNEGSKA (reference sequence). CDR3 length equals 13 residues. The germline V and J ends were trimmed by 1 base and 3 bases, with 9 bases remaining between them. For the CDR3, the DNA is TGCAGTGCTAGAGCGTCAGGGAAAGAGACCCAGTACTTC. This translates into CSARASGKETQYF.

The chain employs TRBV28 and TRBJ2-7, with D tentatively TRBD1 (5 bases). CDR3 length: 16 residues. Germline V gene data show CDR1 as MDHEN and CDR2 as SYDVKM. Trimming took off 1 base at V and 0 bases at J, with 13 bases between the two ends. CDR3 DNA: TGTGCCAGCAGTTTATCGATCGACAGTTCCTCCTACGAGCAGTACTTC. Amino acids: CASSLSIDSSSYEQYF.

The V and J genes are TRBV19 and TRBJ1-5; 7 bases fit TRBD1. CDR1 is LNHDA, CDR2 SQIVND, per germline (reference sequence). The junction had 4 bases not matched to a gene; V was cut back by 3 bases and J by 2 bases. This CDR3 is 15 amino acids long. In nucleotides, the CDR3 is TGTGCCAGTAGTATGAGAGGGACAGGCAATCAGCCCCAGCATTTT. Amino acid sequence: CASSMRGTGNQPQHF.

This sequence joins TRBV29-1 and TRBJ2-1; D call uncertain. V lost 0 bases and J lost 2, with 17 bases in between. Germline-derived CDR1 and CDR2 are SQVTM and ANQGSEA. The CDR3 runs 17 residues. The CDR3 coding sequence is TGCAGCGTTGAAGATTTCCCCCGGTCGATGGCCTACAATGAGCAGTTCTTC. Translating gives CSVEDFPRSMAYNEQFF.

The table lists this clonotype with a few counts. V usage is TRBV5-6 and J usage is TRBJ1-6; D uncertain. This CDR3 has 13 residues. Looked up from germline, CDR1 is SGHDT and CDR2 is YYEEEE. V was cut by 4 bases and J by 6 bases, with 8 bases left in between. CDR3 bases: TGTGCCAGCAGCCCGACTGGTAATTCACCCCTCCACTTT. Its translation is CASSPTGNSPLHF.

The chain couples TRBV11-2 to TRBJ1-1; D is ambiguous. The CDR3 covers 14 residues. From germline, CDR1 is SGHAT and CDR2 FQNNGV. Trimming pared 0 bases from V and 6 bases from J, leaving 11 bases between. The CDR3 DNA reads as TGTGCCAGCAGCTTAGAACCGGCCCGGGCTGAAGCTTTCTTT. Amino acid sequence: CASSLEPARAEAFF. Complete variable domain (other parts from reference TRBV11-2 and TRBJ1-1): EAGVAQSPRYKIIEKRQSVAFWCNPISGHATLYWYQQILGQGPKLLIQFQNNGVVDDSQLPKDRFSAERLKGVDSTLKIQPAKLEDSAVYLCASSLEPARAEAFFGQGTRLTVV.

The rearrangement links TRBV20-1 to TRBJ2-2; 8 bases match TRBD2. Looked up from germline, CDR1 is DFQATT and CDR2 is SNEGSKA (reference sequence). The CDR3 length is 15 residues. The CDR3 reads CSPSPMRGDTGELFF. For the CDR3, the DNA is TGCAGCCCTAGCCCTATGCGGGGGGACACCGGGGAGCTGTTTTTT.

The gene calls are TRBV9 and TRBJ2-2; 7 bases map to TRBD2. Germline V CDR1 and CDR2: SGDLS, YYNGEE. Trimming removed 4 bases from V and 4 bases from J; junction bases left unmatched: 7. This CDR3 spans 15 amino acids. The CDR3 region is CASSFRTRSTGELFF. In DNA form, the CDR3 reads TGTGCCAGCAGCTTCCGGACTAGGTCCACCGGGGAGCTGTTTTTT.

This clonotype was recorded many times. The genes are TRBV12-3 or TRBV12-4 and TRBJ1-1; no reliable D call. Trimming stripped 2 bases from V and 8 bases from J, with 6 bases between. The CDR3 sequence is 11 residues long. The CDR3 protein is CASSLTTEAFF. For the CDR3, the DNA is TGTGCCAGCAGTTTAACGACCGAAGCTTTCTTT.

There are a few counts of this clonotype. The DNA for the CDR3 is TGTGCCAGCAGTTATGGAGGGGCCCTCTACGAGCAGTACTTC. It yields the protein CASSYGGALYEQYF. The chain is built from TRBV6-2 or TRBV6-3 and TRBJ2-7; perhaps TRBD2 as D (6 bases). Germline CDR1 and CDR2: MNHEY and SVGEGT. CDR3 length equals 14 residues. V was cut by 3 bases and J by 3 bases, with 12 bases left in between.

This chain joins TRBV7-2 and TRBJ1-1; 12 bases align to TRBD1. Germline V gene data show CDR1 as SGHTA and CDR2 as FQGNSA. This CDR3 spans 16 amino acids. Losses at the gene ends were 6 bases for V and 1 base for J; bases not matched to a gene: 6. The CDR3 nucleotides read TGTGCCAGCAGTCCCGGGACAGGGGGCCGGAACACTGAAGCTTTCTTT. Protein sequence: CASSPGTGGRNTEAFF.

Ten or more counts support this clonotype. V gene TRBV12-3 or TRBV12-4 combines with J gene TRBJ1-5; TRBD1 agrees at 7 bases. The CDR3 loop spans 16 amino acids. Trimming cost V 5 bases and J 3 bases; bases outside gene matches: 10. The CDR3 loop is CASSTTGVGSNQPQHF. CDR3 DNA sequence: TGTGCCAGCAGTACAACAGGGGTGGGGTCCAATCAGCCCCAGCATTTT.

The chain has TRBV13 and TRBJ1-2, with no clear D. This CDR3 is 15 amino acids long. Germline V gene lookup returns CDR1 PRHDT and CDR2 FYEKMQ (reference sequence). Trimming took 5 bases from V and 8 from J, leaving 21 bases between them. As DNA, the CDR3 is TGTGCCAGCAGCCGCTGGACCGCCGGTGTATGGGGCTACACCTTC. It translates to CASSRWTAGVWGYTF.